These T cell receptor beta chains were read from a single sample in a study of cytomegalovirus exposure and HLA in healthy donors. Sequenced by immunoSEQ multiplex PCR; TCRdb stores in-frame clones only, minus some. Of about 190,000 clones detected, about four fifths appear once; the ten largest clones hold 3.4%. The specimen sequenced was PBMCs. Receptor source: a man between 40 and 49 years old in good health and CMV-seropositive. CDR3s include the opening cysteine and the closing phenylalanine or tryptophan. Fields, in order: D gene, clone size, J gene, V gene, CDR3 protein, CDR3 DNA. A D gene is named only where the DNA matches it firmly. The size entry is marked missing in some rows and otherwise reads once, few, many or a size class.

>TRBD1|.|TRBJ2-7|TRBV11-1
CASSLGWTGALYEQYF
TGTGCCAGCAGCTTAGGATGGACAGGGGCACTCTACGAGCAGTACTTC
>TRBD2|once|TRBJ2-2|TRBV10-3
CAISEGLAGLTGELFF
TGTGCCATCAGTGAGGGCCTAGCGGGACTAACCGGGGAGCTGTTTTTT
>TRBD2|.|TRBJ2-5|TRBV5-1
CASSDGLAGVETQYF
TGCGCCAGCAGCGATGGACTAGCGGGGGTGGAGACCCAGTACTTC
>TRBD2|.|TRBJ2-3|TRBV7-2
CASSLVSGRAPDTQYF
TGTGCCAGCAGCTTAGTTAGCGGGAGGGCCCCAGATACGCAGTATTTT
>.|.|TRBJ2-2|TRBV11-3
CASSFQGIANTGELFF
TGTGCCAGCAGCTTCCAGGGGATCGCGAACACCGGGGAGCTGTTTTTT
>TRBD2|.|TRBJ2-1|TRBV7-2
CASSVTAGGSYNEQFF
TGTGCCAGCAGCGTTACGGCGGGGGGGAGCTACAATGAGCAGTTCTTC
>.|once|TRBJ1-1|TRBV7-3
CASSLIPGNMNTEAFF
TGTGCCAGCAGCTTAATCCCGGGAAACATGAACACTGAAGCTTTCTTT
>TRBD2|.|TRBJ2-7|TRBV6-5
CASRPGLAAIYEQYF
TGTGCCAGCCGACCGGGACTAGCGGCAATCTACGAGCAGTACTTC
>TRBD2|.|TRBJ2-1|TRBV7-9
CASSYPRVAGGSYNEQFF
TGTGCCAGCAGCTACCCCCGGGTAGCGGGGGGGTCTTACAATGAGCAGTTCTTC
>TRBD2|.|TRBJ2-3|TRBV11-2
CASSLNGGIDTQYF
TGTGCCAGCAGCCTGAACGGGGGGATAGATACGCAGTATTTT
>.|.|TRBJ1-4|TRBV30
CAWRYRLNEKLFF
TGTGCCTGGAGATACAGGCTTAATGAAAAACTGTTTTTT
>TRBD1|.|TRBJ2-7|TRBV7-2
CASTDRGNSYEQYF
TGTGCCAGCACCGACAGGGGCAACTCCTACGAGCAGTACTTC
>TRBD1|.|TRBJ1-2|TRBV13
CASSSPDRGPGYTF
TGTGCCAGCAGCTCCCCCGACAGGGGGCCTGGCTACACCTTC
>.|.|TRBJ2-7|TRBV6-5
CASSYSGRLQGEQYF
TGTGCCAGCAGTTACTCGGGTAGACTTCAGGGAGAGCAGTACTTC
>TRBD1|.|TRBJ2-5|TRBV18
CASSPRPGGDETQYF
TGTGCCAGCTCACCACGACCAGGGGGCGACGAGACCCAGTACTTC
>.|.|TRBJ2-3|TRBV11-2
CASSLLLSTDTQYF
TGTGCCAGCAGCTTACTACTATCAACAGATACGCAGTATTTT
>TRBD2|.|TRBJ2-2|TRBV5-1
CASSFIAGGNTGELFF
TGCGCCAGCAGCTTTATAGCGGGGGGGAACACCGGGGAGCTGTTTTTT
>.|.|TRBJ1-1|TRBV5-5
CASSLESHAGANTEAFF
TGTGCCAGCAGCTTGGAATCCCATGCAGGGGCGAACACTGAAGCTTTCTTT
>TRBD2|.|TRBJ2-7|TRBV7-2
CASSFRTSGGFSYEQYF
TGTGCCAGCAGCTTTAGGACTAGCGGGGGGTTCTCCTACGAGCAGTACTTC
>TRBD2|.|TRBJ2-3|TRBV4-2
CASSRPSGLAEGGPDTQYF
TGTGCCAGCAGCCGGCCCTCGGGACTAGCGGAGGGGGGGCCAGATACGCAGTATTTT
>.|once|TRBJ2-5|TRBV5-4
CASSSAGQAVVQETQYF
TGTGCCAGCAGCTCGGCGGGTCAGGCGGTCGTTCAAGAGACCCAGTACTTC
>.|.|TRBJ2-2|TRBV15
CATRGSQNTGELFF
TGTGCCACCAGGGGCAGCCAGAACACCGGGGAGCTGTTTTTT
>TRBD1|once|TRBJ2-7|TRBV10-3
CAISRTGPSYEQYF
TGTGCCATCAGTCGGACAGGGCCCTCCTACGAGCAGTACTTC
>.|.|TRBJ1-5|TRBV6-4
CASSDSKGMRDTINQPQHF
TGTGCCAGCAGTGACTCGAAGGGGATGAGGGACACAATCAATCAGCCCCAGCATTTT
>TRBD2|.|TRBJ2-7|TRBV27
CASSSLAGGLMYEQYF
TGTGCCAGCAGTTCCTTAGCGGGAGGGCTAATGTACGAGCAGTACTTC
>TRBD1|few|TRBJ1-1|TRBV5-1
CASSLARDRAPNTEAFF
TGCGCCAGCAGCTTGGCTCGGGACAGGGCCCCAAACACTGAAGCTTTCTTT
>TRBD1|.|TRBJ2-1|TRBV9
CASSADRPGWSYNEQFF
TGTGCCAGCAGCGCGGACAGGCCGGGATGGTCCTACAATGAGCAGTTCTTC
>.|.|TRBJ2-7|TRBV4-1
CASSQGDGYEQYF
TGCGCCAGCAGCCAAGGAGATGGCTACGAGCAGTACTTC
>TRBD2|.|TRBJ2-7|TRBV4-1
CASRRGVGVYEQYF
TGCGCCAGCAGGCGGGGGGTGGGAGTCTACGAGCAGTACTTC
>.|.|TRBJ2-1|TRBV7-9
CASSPKGGAYNEQFF
TGTGCCAGCAGCCCCAAGGGGGGGGCGTACAATGAGCAGTTCTTC
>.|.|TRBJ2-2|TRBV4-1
CASSHGALGTGELFF
TGCGCCAGCAGCCATGGGGCTCTCGGCACCGGGGAGCTGTTTTTT
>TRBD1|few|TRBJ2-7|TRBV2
CASRRDRDRSYEQYF
TGTGCCAGCAGACGGGACAGGGACCGCTCCTACGAGCAGTACTTC
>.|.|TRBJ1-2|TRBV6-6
CASRPTGSYGYTF
TGTGCCAGCAGACCGACAGGCAGCTATGGCTACACCTTC
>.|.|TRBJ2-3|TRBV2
CASSGVGLEGDTQYF
TGTGCCAGCAGTGGGGTTGGGCTAGAGGGAGATACGCAGTATTTT
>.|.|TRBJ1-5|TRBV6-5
CASSLDRNQPQHF
TGTGCCAGCAGTTTGGACAGAAATCAGCCCCAGCATTTT
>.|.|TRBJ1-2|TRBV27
CASSLLGLTGYTF
TGTGCCAGCAGTTTACTGGGGCTCACTGGCTACACCTTC
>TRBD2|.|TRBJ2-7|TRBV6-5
CASSSSGDYEQYF
TGTGCCAGCAGTTCCAGCGGGGACTACGAGCAGTACTTC
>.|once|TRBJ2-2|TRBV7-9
CASSPVSGSNTGELFF
TGTGCCAGCAGCCCCGTTTCGGGATCGAACACCGGGGAGCTGTTTTTT